The 23 T cell receptor beta chains listed next were all sequenced from one sample in a study of beta chain features in type 1 diabetes. Expressed TCRB transcripts were sequenced because the isolated RNA had all been reverse transcribed beforehand. Sequencing was performed with immunoSEQ multiplex PCR; in TCRdb, only in-frame clones are kept and a portion is missing. This table holds around 250,000 clones, 27% found once. The sample consisted of central memory CD4+ T cells from blood. The receptors were sampled from a man aged 25-45 years in good health.

This clone has a count of ten or more. This chain uses TRBV28 with TRBJ2-7; TRBD1 or TRBD2 may be the D gene (7 bases each). This CDR3 comprises 9 residues. Germline CDR1 and CDR2: MDHEN and SYDVKM. The CDR3 here is CASGDSQYF. CDR3 in DNA: TGTGCGAGCGGGGACAGTCAGTACTTC.

This clone was counted only a few times. The V and J genes are TRBV29-1 and TRBJ2-3; D may match TRBD1 or TRBD2 (6 bases each). Trimming shortened V by 7 bases and J by 0 bases, and 14 bases separated the two germline ends. The CDR3 length is 14 residues. CDR1 is SQVTM, CDR2 ANQGSEA, per germline. This chain's CDR3 is CSGAQGGSTDTQYF. The CDR3 nucleotides are TGCAGCGGAGCCCAAGGGGGGAGCACAGATACGCAGTATTTT.

In its sample, this clone was seen a few times. V and J are TRBV11-2 and TRBJ2-7, with D possibly being TRBD1 or TRBD2 (5 bases each). The CDR3 totals 15 residues. Germline lookup yields CDR1 SGHAT and CDR2 FQNNGV. Trimming cost V 4 bases and J 1 base, with 14 bases left between them. The CDR3 nucleotides read TGTGCCAGCAGCTCTTATAAGGGACGGTCCTACGAGCAGTACTTC. It yields the protein CASSSYKGRSYEQYF.

This clone was seen at least ten times. The chain recombines TRBV2 with TRBJ2-7, with D possibly TRBD2 on 6 matching bases. Germline assignment: CDR1 SNHLY and CDR2 FYNNEI. There are 17 residues in the CDR3. V shed 5 bases and J shed 5 bases, with 25 bases lying between them. The CDR3 region has the DNA TGTGCCAGCAGTTACCGACTGGAGGGGTTCCGACTAGACGAGCAGTACTTC. Translation: CASSYRLEGFRLDEQYF.

This chain links TRBV11-2 with TRBJ2-3; unclear D gene. Germline-derived CDR1 and CDR2 are SGHAT and FQNNGV. The V and J ends lost 4 bases and 0 bases respectively, with 11 bases between them. The CDR3 runs 15 residues. CDR3 sequence: CASSSYSSSTDTQYF. CDR3 nucleotides: TGTGCCAGCAGCTCATACAGCTCTAGCACAGATACGCAGTATTTT. The full variable domain, its missing parts supplied by reference TRBV11-2 and TRBJ2-3, is EAGVAQSPRYKIIEKRQSVAFWCNPISGHATLYWYQQILGQGPKLLIQFQNNGVVDDSQLPKDRFSAERLKGVDSTLKIQPAKLEDSAVYLCASSSYSSSTDTQYFGPGTRLTVL.

This chain connects TRBV7-9 to TRBJ2-5, with D possibly being TRBD1 (5 bases). Germline V gives CDR1 SEHNR, CDR2 FQNEAQ (reference sequence). The germline V and J ends were trimmed by 3 bases and 1 base, with 12 bases remaining between them. This CDR3 has 15 residues. The CDR3 region has the DNA TGTGCCAGCAGCTTGGGGCAGTATGGCCAAGAGACCCAGTACTTC. Its translation is CASSLGQYGQETQYF.

This clone was observed a handful of times. The chain joins TRBV7-8 to TRBJ2-1; 7 bases agree with TRBD1. V dropped 1 base and J dropped 15; count of bases not matched to a gene: 6. Germline values: CDR1 SGHVS, CDR2 FQNEAQ. This CDR3 contains 12 residues. Written as DNA, the CDR3 is TGTGCCAGCAGCTTAGACAGGGGCTCCGCGTTCTTC. It translates to CASSLDRGSAFF.

This clone was counted between two and nine times. V usage is TRBV30 and J usage is TRBJ1-6, with 9 positions matching TRBD1. Germline V CDR1 and CDR2: GTSNPN, SVGIG (reference sequence). The V gene end was trimmed by 3 bases and the J gene end by 9 bases; junction bases not matched to a gene: 3. The CDR3 has 13 amino acids. This CDR3 is CAWRGQGGSPLHF. The CDR3 nucleotides are TGTGCCTGGAGGGGACAGGGAGGTTCACCCCTCCACTTT.

V gene TRBV5-6 combines with J gene TRBJ2-1; 10 nucleotides line up with TRBD2. V lost 4 bases, J lost 8 bases, and 9 bases stayed unmatched. The CDR3 totals 15 residues. Germline loops: CDR1 SGHDT, CDR2 YYEEEE. As DNA, the CDR3 is TGTGCCAGCAGCCGACTAGCGGGTCTTAATGATGAGCAGTTCTTC. Translated, it gives CASSRLAGLNDEQFF.

This clone has only a few counts. This chain connects TRBV7-2 to TRBJ2-2, with D perhaps TRBD2 (6 bases). There are 13 residues in the CDR3. V was shortened by 10 bases and J by 6 bases, with 15 bases between the two germline ends. Germline assignment: CDR1 SGHTA and CDR2 FQGNSA. CDR3 coding DNA: TGTGCCATCGTGGAGGGTAGGGCCGGGGAGCTGTTTTTT. Its translation is CAIVEGRAGELFF.

This clone was found a few times. The V gene is TRBV9, the J gene TRBJ2-5, with D perhaps assigned TRBD1 or TRBD2 (7 bases each). The CDR3 is 16 amino acids. Deletions cut 6 bases from V and 5 bases from J, with 23 bases between. Germline V gene data show CDR1 as SGDLS and CDR2 as YYNGEE. CDR3: CASTQRGGGFGETQYF. CDR3 bases: TGTGCCAGCACCCAGCGGGGAGGGGGCTTTGGCGAGACCCAGTACTTC.

The chain carries TRBV5-1 and TRBJ2-5, with a tentative D call TRBD1 (6 bases). V dropped 4 bases and J dropped 9 bases, with 16 bases sitting between them. This CDR3 spans 13 amino acids. The germline V gene encodes CDR1 SGHRS and CDR2 YFSETQ. As DNA, the CDR3 is TGCGCCAGCAGCCAGACAGGAGATCAGGCCCAGTACTTC. Amino acid sequence: CASSQTGDQAQYF.

The sample holds a few counts of this clone. The chain links TRBV5-1 to TRBJ2-1, with D uncertain. This CDR3 comprises 16 residues. Per germline, CDR1 SGHRS and CDR2 YFSETQ. V lost 0 bases to trimming and J lost 2 bases, with 12 bases between them. This chain's CDR3 is CASSLAMIVTYNEQFF. The CDR3 DNA sequence: TGCGCCAGCAGCTTGGCAATGATCGTCACCTACAATGAGCAGTTCTTC.

This clone was seen a handful of times. V and J are TRBV7-2 and TRBJ2-1; D gene unclear. The ends were cut back, 0 bases at V and 3 bases at J, with 9 bases in the middle. The germline V gene encodes CDR1 SGHTA and CDR2 FQGNSA. The CDR3 contains 15 residues. In DNA, the CDR3 is TGTGCCAGCAGCTTAGCGGGTGGTAACTACAATGAGCAGTTCTTC. This translates into CASSLAGGNYNEQFF.

This clone has more than one count but fewer than ten. The J gene is TRBJ2-3, the V gene TRBV7-9, with TRBD2 matching 10 bases. This CDR3 comprises 15 residues. After removal of 2 bases from V and 1 base from J, the junction contained 0 bases not matched to a gene. Germline assignment: CDR1 SEHNR and CDR2 FQNEAQ (reference sequence). The CDR3 sequence is CASSLTSGGTDTQYF. Written as DNA, the CDR3 is TGTGCCAGCAGCTTAACTAGCGGGGGCACAGATACGCAGTATTTT.

The CDR3 here is CASSPQQGPYEAFF. The CDR3 coding sequence is TGTGCCAGCAGCCCTCAACAGGGCCCGTATGAAGCTTTCTTT. The chain employs TRBV14 and TRBJ1-1, with D perhaps matching TRBD1 (6 bases). Per the germline V gene, CDR1 is SGHDN and CDR2 is FVKESK. The length of the CDR3 is 14 residues. The germline V and J ends were trimmed by 4 bases and 7 bases, with 16 bases remaining between them.

The chain uses TRBV11-2 and TRBJ2-1; D unclear. The CDR3 spans 14 residues. Germline CDR1 SGHAT, CDR2 FQNNGV. Trimming shortened V by 0 bases and J by 5 bases, and 8 bases separated the two germline ends. The CDR3, as DNA: TGTGCCAGCAGCTTAGATCGGTACCACAATGAGCAGTTCTTC. This sequence encodes CASSLDRYHNEQFF.

The V gene is TRBV10-3, the J gene TRBJ2-3; 9 bases are shared with TRBD2. The CDR3 contains 15 residues. After removal of 3 bases from V and 4 bases from J, the junction contained 5 bases not matched to a gene. Looked up from germline, CDR1 is ENHRY and CDR2 is SYGVKD. CDR3 in DNA: TGTGCCATCAGTGACGGGCTAGCGGGGTCAGATACGCAGTATTTT. It specifies CAISDGLAGSDTQYF.

This clone was observed a few times. The rearrangement links TRBV10-3 to TRBJ2-2, with no clear D. V was pared by 2 bases and J by 2 bases, with 3 bases between. The germline V gene encodes CDR1 ENHRY and CDR2 SYGVKD. The CDR3 runs to 13 residues. The CDR3 spells CAISEGNTGELFF. The CDR3 coding sequence is TGTGCCATCAGTGAGGGTAACACCGGGGAGCTGTTTTTT.

V and J are TRBV7-2 and TRBJ2-3; 9 bases match TRBD1. The CDR3 extends over 15 amino acids. Germline assignment: CDR1 SGHTA and CDR2 FQGNSA. Trimming cost V 4 bases and J 2 bases; bases outside gene matches: 4. CDR3 sequence: CASSSGTGYTDTQYF. Written as DNA, the CDR3 is TGTGCCAGCAGCTCCGGGACAGGGTACACAGATACGCAGTATTTT.

Written as DNA, the CDR3 is TGTGCCTGGAGTGTATACCAGGGTGGGCCCTACGAGCAGTACTTC. Protein product: CAWSVYQGGPYEQYF. The chain carries TRBV30 and TRBJ2-7, with D maybe TRBD1 (5 bases). The CDR3 contains 15 residues. V was clipped by 0 bases and J by 2 bases, with 14 bases between them. Germline V gene sequence: CDR1 GTSNPN, CDR2 SVGIG (reference sequence).

There are a few counts of this clone. V gene TRBV18 combines with J gene TRBJ2-5; D may be TRBD1 or TRBD2 (5 bases each). The CDR3 contains 13 residues. The germline V gene has CDR1 KGHSH and CDR2 LQKENI. Trimming shortened V by 3 bases and J by 8 bases, and 13 bases separated the two germline ends. The CDR3 coding sequence is TGTGCCAGCTCACCGGACCGACGGGACACCCAGTACTTC. Encoded protein: CASSPDRRDTQYF.

The chain links TRBV4-2 to TRBJ2-3; 13 nucleotides match TRBD2. CDR1 and CDR2 from the germline V gene are LGHNA and YNFKEQ. V shed 5 bases and J 1 base; nucleotides not matched to a gene: 3. CDR3 length: 16 amino acids. CDR3 residues: CASSAGTSGGTDTQYF. DNA of the CDR3: TGTGCCAGCAGCGCAGGGACTAGCGGGGGCACAGATACGCAGTATTTT.